This TCR beta chain derives from a study of blood T cells in healthy people across ages. General observations from the study: Long-lived donors had more naive CD4+ cells and higher diversity than aged donors.

Alongside a J-beta primer mix, a sample-barcoded 5' primer served in a second PCR lasting about 7 to 11 cycles. TCRdb re-called the 5' RACE reads through MiXCR, storing one row per CDR3 protein. Here the sample spans about 1.8 million distinct CDR3 sequences, 49% being singletons. The CDR3 sequence is 12 residues long. V lost 7 bases and J lost 0, with 8 bases in between. CDR1 is SQVTM, CDR2 ANQGSEA, per germline. This clonotype was observed a few times. Its target is unknown. The chain carries TRBV29-1 and TRBJ2-3, with D possibly being TRBD1 or TRBD2 (5 bases each). This clonotype was sampled from a woman in her 40s in good health. The sample comprised blood. The CDR3 sequence is CSGWGSTDTQYF. DNA of the CDR3: TGCAGCGGGTGGGGGAGCACAGATACGCAGTATTTT.